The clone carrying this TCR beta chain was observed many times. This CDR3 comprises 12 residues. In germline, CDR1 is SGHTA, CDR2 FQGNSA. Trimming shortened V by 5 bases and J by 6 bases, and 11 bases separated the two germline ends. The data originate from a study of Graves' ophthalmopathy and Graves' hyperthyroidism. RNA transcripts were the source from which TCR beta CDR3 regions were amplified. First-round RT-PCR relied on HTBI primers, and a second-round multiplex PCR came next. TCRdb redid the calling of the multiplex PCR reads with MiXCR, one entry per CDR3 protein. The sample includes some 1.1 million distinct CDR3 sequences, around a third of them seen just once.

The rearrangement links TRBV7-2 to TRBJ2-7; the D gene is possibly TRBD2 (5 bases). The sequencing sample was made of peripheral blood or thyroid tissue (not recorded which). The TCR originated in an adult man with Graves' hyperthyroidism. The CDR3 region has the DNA TGTGCCAGCAGCCAAGGACTGGGCGAGCAGTACTTC. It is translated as CASSQGLGEQYF.